The rows below give T cell receptor beta chains drawn from one sample of a study of T-cell memory formation after mild COVID-19. In TCRdb, the 5' RACE reads were re-called with MiXCR into one record per CDR3 protein. This table has 250,000 to 300,000 distinct CDR3 sequences, 16% appearing once. The source material was PBMCs or a T cell subset sorted from them (not recorded which). Every receptor here comes from a man younger than 35 who had mild COVID-19 (a few samples of this study predate the infection). Cell type and time point are not known. Both conserved end residues are part of each CDR3. The D gene is left open where the match is weak. Rows may omit the clone size; those that give it use once, few, many or a size class.

j_call v_call d_call clone_size cdr3_aa cdr3_nt
TRBJ2-7 TRBV3-1 TRBD1 . CASSHFEGAPNEQYF TGTGCCAGCAGCCACTTTGAGGGGGCACCAAACGAGCAGTACTTC
TRBJ2-3 TRBV7-2 . . CASSGRGRRTDTQYF TGTGCCAGCAGCGGCCGGGGCCGACGCACAGATACGCAGTATTTT
TRBJ2-7 TRBV12-3/TRBV12-4 . few CASSFEGISYEQYF TGTGCCAGCAGTTTTGAAGGGATCTCCTACGAGCAGTACTTC
TRBJ1-1 TRBV20-1 . few CSAGDPGGNTEAFF TGCAGTGCTGGAGACCCGGGGGGGAACACTGAAGCTTTCTTT
TRBJ2-3 TRBV5-1 . . CASGEAGGTDTQYF TGCGCCAGTGGGGAGGCAGGGGGCACAGATACGCAGTATTTT
TRBJ1-4 TRBV3-1 . . CASSQGRPASSEKLFF TGTGCCAGCAGCCAAGGACGTCCCGCAAGCAGTGAAAAACTGTTTTTT
TRBJ1-1 TRBV9 . . CASSVARDNTEAFF TGTGCCAGCAGCGTAGCGCGGGACAACACTGAAGCTTTCTTT
TRBJ1-1 TRBV5-1 TRBD1 few CASSTGTGEGAFF TGCGCCAGCAGCACCGGGACAGGGGAAGGAGCTTTCTTT
TRBJ2-2 TRBV10-3 TRBD2 many CAIGASGVNTGELFF TGTGCCATCGGGGCTAGCGGGGTGAACACCGGGGAGCTGTTTTTT
TRBJ2-1 TRBV12-3/TRBV12-4 . . CASSLNEEQFF TGTGCCAGCAGTTTGAATGAGGAGCAGTTCTTC
TRBJ2-5 TRBV27 . few CASRTWGAEETQYF TGTGCCAGCCGTACCTGGGGGGCGGAAGAGACCCAGTACTTC
TRBJ2-1 TRBV6-2/TRBV6-3 . few CASSYSTYNEQFF TGTGCCAGCAGTTACTCGACATACAATGAGCAGTTCTTC
TRBJ1-1 TRBV7-6 . . CASSRTTARRIGNTEAFF TGTGCCAGCAGCCGGACTACGGCCCGGAGGATCGGGAACACTGAAGCTTTCTTT
TRBJ1-5 TRBV28 . few CASSLPRRWQLGLHQPQHF TGTGCCAGCAGTCTACCTAGACGGTGGCAGCTAGGACTCCATCAGCCCCAGCATTTT
TRBJ2-1 TRBV5-1 TRBD2 many CASFLTGGSEQFF TGCGCCAGCTTCCTGACGGGGGGAAGTGAGCAGTTCTTC
TRBJ2-5 TRBV6-5 . . CASRRRRNQETQYF TGTGCCAGCAGGAGGCGGCGTAACCAAGAGACCCAGTACTTC
TRBJ1-1 TRBV7-6 TRBD1 . CASSTGQGPTEAFF TGTGCCAGCAGTACCGGACAGGGCCCCACTGAAGCTTTCTTT
TRBJ2-5 TRBV7-2 TRBD1 . CASSSDRGKETQYF TGTGCCAGCAGCTCGGACAGGGGTAAAGAGACCCAGTACTTC
TRBJ1-1 TRBV7-9 . . CATQLQGLVTFF TGTGCCACCCAGCTACAGGGATTGGTGACTTTCTTT
TRBJ1-3 TRBV7-8 . . CASSLIVRSSGNTIYF TGTGCCAGCAGCTTAATCGTTAGGAGCTCTGGAAACACCATATATTTT
TRBJ2-1 TRBV5-1 TRBD1 few CASSLRQGDYNEQFF TGCGCCAGCAGCTTGAGGCAGGGGGATTACAATGAGCAGTTCTTC
TRBJ2-6 TRBV20-1 . few CSASRGANVLTF TGCAGTGCTAGCCGTGGGGCCAACGTCCTGACTTTC
TRBJ2-3 TRBV7-9 . few CASSLGDAGWGTDTQYF TGTGCCAGCAGCCTCGGGGACGCGGGATGGGGCACAGATACGCAGTATTTT
TRBJ2-4 TRBV5-1 . . CASSPPGEGDIQYF TGCGCCAGCAGCCCCCCTGGCGAGGGGGACATTCAGTACTTC
TRBJ1-2 TRBV5-1 TRBD1 . CASSIGQAFDGYTF TGCGCCAGCAGCATCGGACAGGCGTTCGATGGCTACACCTTC
TRBJ2-5 TRBV5-1 . many CASNPGRGGAETQYF TGCGCCAGCAACCCTGGGAGGGGGGGGGCCGAGACCCAGTACTTC
TRBJ2-3 TRBV12-3/TRBV12-4 . . CASSIPQGFNTQYF TGTGCCAGCAGTATCCCACAGGGATTTAATACGCAGTATTTT
TRBJ1-1 TRBV7-2 . . CASSLVRVNTEAFF TGTGCCAGCAGCTTAGTTCGGGTGAACACTGAAGCTTTCTTT
TRBJ2-1 TRBV29-1 TRBD1 . CSVGDRGFF TGCAGCGTTGGGGACAGGGGTTTCTTC
TRBJ1-2 TRBV20-1 . . CSAPLVGGLANYGYTF TGCAGTGCCCCTCTGGTGGGGGGATTAGCTAACTATGGCTACACCTTC
TRBJ2-1 TRBV5-6 . many CASSFSRGNEQFF TGTGCCAGCAGCTTTTCCAGGGGAAATGAGCAGTTCTTC
TRBJ2-1 TRBV12-3/TRBV12-4 . . CASSFRRYNEQFF TGTGCCAGCAGTTTTCGCAGGTACAATGAGCAGTTCTTC
TRBJ2-1 TRBV20-1 TRBD2 few CSARDQRGPSEQFF TGCAGTGCTAGAGACCAGCGGGGCCCGAGTGAGCAGTTCTTC
TRBJ2-5 TRBV7-8 . few CASSPRQHQETQYF TGTGCCAGCAGCCCACGACAGCATCAAGAGACCCAGTACTTC
TRBJ1-2 TRBV7-2 . . CASSLLMGVSGYTF TGTGCCAGCAGCTTACTTATGGGGGTTAGTGGCTACACCTTC
TRBJ1-2 TRBV11-2 TRBD1 . CASSLGQGGVYGYTF TGTGCCAGCAGCCTGGGACAGGGGGGCGTCTATGGCTACACCTTC
TRBJ2-3 TRBV4-3 TRBD2 few CASSVGTSGGPQYF TGCGCCAGCAGCGTCGGGACTAGCGGGGGGCCTCAGTATTTT
TRBJ2-4 TRBV27 . . CASRLSVDPRLAKNIQYF TGTGCCAGCAGACTTTCAGTTGACCCTAGACTAGCCAAAAACATTCAGTACTTC
TRBJ2-3 TRBV5-1 . many CASSFSVDTDTQYF TGCGCCAGCAGCTTCTCGGTGGACACAGATACGCAGTATTTT
TRBJ1-5 TRBV12-2 . few CASRWVSNQPQHF TGTGCAAGTCGCTGGGTGAGCAATCAGCCCCAGCATTTT
TRBJ2-7 TRBV10-3 . few CAISETPVRVHEQYF TGTGCCATCAGTGAGACACCTGTGAGGGTCCACGAGCAGTACTTC
TRBJ2-5 TRBV5-4 . . CASSFRRGEETQYF TGTGCCAGCAGCTTCAGACGGGGAGAAGAGACCCAGTACTTC
TRBJ2-2 TRBV6-5 . few CASFSGPRKNTGELFF TGTGCCAGCTTTTCAGGGCCCCGGAAGAACACCGGGGAGCTGTTTTTT
TRBJ2-1 TRBV18 TRBD2 few CASSLGLAENNEQFF TGTGCCAGCTCCCTAGGACTAGCGGAGAACAATGAGCAGTTCTTC
TRBJ2-1 TRBV5-1 . many CASSLAARSTYNEQFF TGCGCCAGCAGCTTGGCGGCGCGATCTACCTACAATGAGCAGTTCTTC
TRBJ2-2 TRBV27 TRBD2 few CASSGLAGGLGDGELFF TGTGCCAGCAGCGGACTAGCGGGGGGCCTGGGTGACGGGGAGCTGTTTTTT
TRBJ1-1 TRBV25-1 . . CASSLQREGTEAFF TGTGCCAGCAGCTTACAAAGGGAGGGAACTGAAGCTTTCTTT
TRBJ1-1 TRBV5-6 . once CASSLGVLVTEAFF TGTGCCAGCAGCTTGGGAGTCCTTGTTACTGAAGCTTTCTTT
TRBJ2-2 TRBV6-1 TRBD2 many CASSELAGGPGELFF TGTGCCAGCAGTGAACTAGCGGGGGGGCCCGGGGAGCTGTTTTTT
TRBJ1-6 TRBV11-2 TRBD1 few CASAGTDNNSPLHF TGTGCCAGCGCCGGGACAGATAATAATTCACCCCTCCACTTT
TRBJ2-5 TRBV10-3 . few CAINREYQETQYF TGTGCCATAAACCGGGAGTACCAAGAGACCCAGTACTTC
TRBJ2-3 TRBV7-9 . . CASKDLTDTQYF TGTGCCAGCAAGGACCTCACAGATACGCAGTATTTT
TRBJ2-1 TRBV5-1 . . CASSSRGSYNEQFF TGCGCCAGCAGCTCCCGGGGCAGTTACAATGAGCAGTTCTTC
TRBJ2-7 TRBV27 TRBD1 few CASSSTNRDREYEQYF TGTGCCAGCAGTTCGACTAACCGGGACAGGGAGTACGAGCAGTACTTC
TRBJ1-6 TRBV4-2 TRBD1 few CASSQVYGGQENSPLHF TGTGCCAGCAGCCAAGTCTATGGCGGACAGGAGAATTCACCCCTCCACTTT
TRBJ2-2 TRBV9 . few CASSVASSGPSGELFF TGTGCCAGCAGCGTAGCTAGCTCAGGGCCTAGCGGGGAGCTGTTTTTT
TRBJ2-1 TRBV2 TRBD2 . CASVRGDYNEQFF TGTGCCAGCGTTCGGGGGGACTACAATGAGCAGTTCTTC